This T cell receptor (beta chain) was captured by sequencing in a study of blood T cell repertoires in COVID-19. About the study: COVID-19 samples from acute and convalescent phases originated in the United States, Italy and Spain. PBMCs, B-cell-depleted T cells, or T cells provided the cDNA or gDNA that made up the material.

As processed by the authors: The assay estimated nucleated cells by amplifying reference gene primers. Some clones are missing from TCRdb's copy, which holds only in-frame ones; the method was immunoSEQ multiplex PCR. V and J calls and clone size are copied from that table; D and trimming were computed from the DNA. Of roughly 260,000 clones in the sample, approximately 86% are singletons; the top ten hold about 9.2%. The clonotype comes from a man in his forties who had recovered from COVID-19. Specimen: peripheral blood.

The CDR3 DNA is TGTGCCAGCTCACCAACCAGGGGGCTCGACGAGCAGTACTTC. Protein: CASSPTRGLDEQYF. The chain couples TRBV18 to TRBJ2-7; 8 bases fit TRBD1. CDR1 and CDR2 (germline): KGHSH, LQKENI. V shed 2 bases and J 5 bases; nucleotides not matched to a gene: 5. There are 14 residues in the CDR3.